This is a list of T cell receptor beta chains from one sample in a study of identical twins. A single record per CDR3 protein comes from TCRdb applying MiXCR to the 5' RACE reads. The sample records 310,000 or so distinct CDR3 sequences, roughly 9.7% being singletons. The data were also submitted as part of a second study, on yellow fever vaccine responses in identical twins.

Sequencing was carried out using CD8+ T cells sorted from blood. Receptors originate from a woman between 18 and 29 years old in good health. Each CDR3 is given with its conserved first and last residue. A D gene is named only where the DNA matches it firmly. Expanded clones get a size class; other rows say once, few or many, or leave the size out.

v_gene: TRBV12-3/TRBV12-4
abundance: .
d_gene: .
j_gene: TRBJ2-2
CDR3aa: CASTLSGQNTGELFF
CDR3nt: TGTGCCAGCACCCTCTCGGGGCAGAACACCGGGGAGCTGTTTTTT

v_gene: TRBV7-9
abundance: few
d_gene: .
j_gene: TRBJ2-7
CDR3aa: CASSPSRELSYEQYF
CDR3nt: TGTGCCAGCAGCCCATCCCGGGAGCTAAGCTACGAGCAGTACTTC

v_gene: TRBV4-2
abundance: many
d_gene: .
j_gene: TRBJ2-7
CDR3aa: CASSPNRDEQYF
CDR3nt: TGTGCCAGCAGCCCGAACAGAGACGAGCAGTACTTC

v_gene: TRBV20-1
abundance: few
d_gene: .
j_gene: TRBJ2-7
CDR3aa: CSARDPGQLSYEQYF
CDR3nt: TGCAGTGCTAGAGATCCCGGACAGCTCTCCTACGAGCAGTACTTC

v_gene: TRBV28
abundance: many
d_gene: .
j_gene: TRBJ2-7
CDR3aa: CASSPSSSYEQYF
CDR3nt: TGTGCCAGCAGTCCCTCGAGCTCCTACGAGCAGTACTTC

v_gene: TRBV3-1
abundance: few
d_gene: TRBD2
j_gene: TRBJ2-7
CDR3aa: CASSKGLVTSYEQYF
CDR3nt: TGTGCCAGCAGCAAGGGACTAGTTACCTCCTACGAGCAGTACTTC

v_gene: TRBV4-1
abundance: .
d_gene: TRBD1
j_gene: TRBJ2-1
CDR3aa: CASSQNIGQGTYNEQFF
CDR3nt: TGCGCCAGCAGCCAGAACATAGGACAGGGTACGTACAATGAGCAGTTCTTC

v_gene: TRBV5-6
abundance: few
d_gene: TRBD1
j_gene: TRBJ2-5
CDR3aa: CASSSRGTGRQETQYF
CDR3nt: TGTGCCAGCAGTTCCAGAGGGACAGGGAGACAAGAGACCCAGTACTTC

v_gene: TRBV7-8
abundance: many
d_gene: .
j_gene: TRBJ2-7
CDR3aa: CASSWVDGPGEQYF
CDR3nt: TGTGCCAGCAGCTGGGTCGACGGCCCCGGTGAGCAGTACTTC

v_gene: TRBV20-1
abundance: few
d_gene: TRBD1
j_gene: TRBJ2-7
CDR3aa: CSASREGGLYEQYF
CDR3nt: TGCAGTGCTAGCCGGGAAGGGGGCTTATACGAGCAGTACTTC

v_gene: TRBV20-1
abundance: .
d_gene: TRBD2
j_gene: TRBJ2-1
CDR3aa: CCARFGGSGTLWFEQFF
CDR3nt: TGCTGTGCTAGATTCGGGGGTAGCGGGACTCTTTGGTTTGAGCAGTTCTTC

v_gene: TRBV12-3/TRBV12-4
abundance: .
d_gene: .
j_gene: TRBJ2-6
CDR3aa: CAISFTPGRRAGANVLTF
CDR3nt: TGTGCCATCAGTTTTACTCCGGGACGCCGTGCGGGGGCCAACGTCCTGACTTTC

v_gene: TRBV27
abundance: .
d_gene: TRBD2
j_gene: TRBJ2-5
CDR3aa: CASSFAGVGETQYF
CDR3nt: TGTGCCAGCAGTTTCGCGGGAGTGGGAGAGACCCAGTACTTC

v_gene: TRBV20-1
abundance: .
d_gene: .
j_gene: TRBJ2-7
CDR3aa: CSASPSSGQSSYEQYF
CDR3nt: TGCAGTGCTAGCCCTAGTAGCGGCCAGAGCTCCTACGAGCAGTACTTC

v_gene: TRBV7-2
abundance: many
d_gene: .
j_gene: TRBJ2-4
CDR3aa: CASSPVDGPKNIQYF
CDR3nt: TGTGCCAGCAGCCCGGTCGACGGACCCAAAAACATTCAGTACTTC

v_gene: TRBV5-5
abundance: few
d_gene: .
j_gene: TRBJ2-3
CDR3aa: CASSAGTISTDTQYF
CDR3nt: TGTGCCAGCAGCGCCGGGACAATTAGCACAGATACGCAGTATTTT

v_gene: TRBV29-1
abundance: many
d_gene: TRBD2
j_gene: TRBJ2-1
CDR3aa: CSVELAGGRNEQFF
CDR3nt: TGCAGCGTTGAACTAGCGGGAGGACGCAATGAGCAGTTCTTC

v_gene: TRBV6-1
abundance: .
d_gene: TRBD2
j_gene: TRBJ2-5
CDR3aa: CASSEYGGRLQETQYF
CDR3nt: TGTGCCAGCAGTGAATATGGCGGGAGGTTACAAGAGACCCAGTACTTC

v_gene: TRBV3-1
abundance: .
d_gene: .
j_gene: TRBJ1-2
CDR3aa: CASSRETGLPAYGYTF
CDR3nt: TGTGCCAGCAGTCGCGAAACCGGACTCCCCGCCTATGGCTACACCTTC

v_gene: TRBV27
abundance: many
d_gene: .
j_gene: TRBJ2-5
CDR3aa: CASRTDLRETQYF
CDR3nt: TGTGCCAGCCGGACGGACCTCCGAGAGACCCAGTACTTC

v_gene: TRBV19
abundance: .
d_gene: TRBD1
j_gene: TRBJ1-3
CDR3aa: CASSGSGQPGNTIYF
CDR3nt: TGTGCCAGTAGTGGATCGGGACAGCCTGGAAACACCATATATTTT

v_gene: TRBV6-1
abundance: .
d_gene: .
j_gene: TRBJ2-2
CDR3aa: CASSPQWGPSTGELFF
CDR3nt: TGTGCCAGCAGTCCTCAGTGGGGGCCTAGCACCGGGGAGCTGTTTTTT

v_gene: TRBV19
abundance: .
d_gene: TRBD2
j_gene: TRBJ2-1
CDR3aa: CASSHGGYNEQFF
CDR3nt: TGTGCCAGTAGCCACGGGGGGTACAATGAGCAGTTCTTC

v_gene: TRBV7-3
abundance: medium-sized
d_gene: .
j_gene: TRBJ2-1
CDR3aa: CASSLNVGGGPYNEQFF
CDR3nt: TGTGCCAGCAGCTTAAATGTGGGGGGTGGCCCCTACAATGAGCAGTTCTTC

v_gene: TRBV4-2
abundance: many
d_gene: TRBD2
j_gene: TRBJ2-7
CDR3aa: CASSQDLLAAYEQYF
CDR3nt: TGTGCCAGCAGCCAAGATCTACTAGCGGCCTACGAGCAGTACTTC

v_gene: TRBV6-1
abundance: .
d_gene: .
j_gene: TRBJ2-5
CDR3aa: CASKSRLQETQYF
CDR3nt: TGTGCCAGCAAGAGCAGGCTTCAAGAGACCCAGTACTTC

v_gene: TRBV6-2/TRBV6-3
abundance: many
d_gene: .
j_gene: TRBJ1-4
CDR3aa: CAISTVLHEKLFF
CDR3nt: TGTGCCATCTCGACGGTGCTCCATGAAAAACTGTTTTTT

v_gene: TRBV20-1
abundance: many
d_gene: TRBD1
j_gene: TRBJ2-4
CDR3aa: CSARGTGQNIQYF
CDR3nt: TGCAGTGCTAGGGGGACAGGACAAAACATTCAGTACTTC

v_gene: TRBV27
abundance: .
d_gene: .
j_gene: TRBJ1-1
CDR3aa: CASGSRGEAFF
CDR3nt: TGTGCCAGCGGTTCTAGGGGTGAAGCTTTCTTT

v_gene: TRBV28
abundance: .
d_gene: TRBD2
j_gene: TRBJ2-5
CDR3aa: CASSLTSGFQETQYF
CDR3nt: TGTGCCAGCAGTTTAACTAGCGGGTTCCAAGAGACCCAGTACTTC

v_gene: TRBV3-1
abundance: many
d_gene: .
j_gene: TRBJ2-1
CDR3aa: CASSQTTGRTDNEQFF
CDR3nt: TGTGCCAGCAGCCAGACGACAGGTAGAACGGACAATGAGCAGTTCTTC

v_gene: TRBV28
abundance: many
d_gene: .
j_gene: TRBJ2-7
CDR3aa: CASRPHWTEYEQYF
CDR3nt: TGTGCCAGCAGACCACACTGGACAGAGTACGAGCAGTACTTC

v_gene: TRBV12-3/TRBV12-4
abundance: many
d_gene: TRBD1
j_gene: TRBJ1-1
CDR3aa: CASSRPGQGTEAFF
CDR3nt: TGTGCCAGCAGTCGCCCGGGACAGGGGACTGAAGCTTTCTTT

v_gene: TRBV5-6
abundance: few
d_gene: .
j_gene: TRBJ2-2
CDR3aa: CASSLAGQGITGELFF
CDR3nt: TGTGCCAGCAGCTTGGCCGGTCAGGGGATAACCGGGGAGCTGTTTTTT

v_gene: TRBV15
abundance: .
d_gene: .
j_gene: TRBJ2-7
CDR3aa: CATSRPGRVEQYF
CDR3nt: TGTGCCACCAGCAGACCTGGCAGGGTTGAGCAGTACTTC

v_gene: TRBV4-1
abundance: many
d_gene: .
j_gene: TRBJ2-2
CDR3aa: CASSQPGLSTGELFF
CDR3nt: TGCGCCAGCAGCCAGCCGGGTTTGTCAACCGGGGAGCTGTTTTTT

v_gene: TRBV3-1
abundance: .
d_gene: TRBD2
j_gene: TRBJ2-7
CDR3aa: CASSLTSGRALNYEQYF
CDR3nt: TGTGCCAGCAGCCTAACCAGCGGGAGGGCCCTCAACTACGAGCAGTACTTC

v_gene: TRBV24-1
abundance: .
d_gene: .
j_gene: TRBJ2-2
CDR3aa: CATSDFGQGISAGELFF
CDR3nt: TGTGCCACCAGTGATTTCGGGCAGGGTATTAGCGCCGGGGAGCTGTTTTTT

v_gene: TRBV6-6
abundance: few
d_gene: TRBD2
j_gene: TRBJ2-1
CDR3aa: CAARRAGDNEQFF
CDR3nt: TGTGCCGCACGGAGAGCGGGGGACAATGAGCAGTTCTTC

v_gene: TRBV6-2/TRBV6-3
abundance: many
d_gene: TRBD1
j_gene: TRBJ2-7
CDR3aa: CASSLPGQGEGSSYEQYF
CDR3nt: TGTGCCAGCAGTTTACCGGGACAGGGTGAAGGAAGCTCCTACGAGCAGTACTTC

v_gene: TRBV2
abundance: many
d_gene: TRBD1
j_gene: TRBJ2-1
CDR3aa: CASLSGNRGYDEQFF
CDR3nt: TGTGCCAGCCTTTCCGGGAACAGGGGGTACGATGAGCAGTTCTTC

v_gene: TRBV27
abundance: .
d_gene: .
j_gene: TRBJ1-2
CDR3aa: CASSNRPTTGAGYTF
CDR3nt: TGTGCCAGCAGTAATCGGCCGACGACAGGCGCTGGCTACACCTTC

v_gene: TRBV29-1
abundance: many
d_gene: TRBD2
j_gene: TRBJ2-1
CDR3aa: CSARMWGGYNEQFF
CDR3nt: TGCAGCGCCCGGATGTGGGGGGGGTACAATGAGCAGTTCTTC

v_gene: TRBV12-3/TRBV12-4
abundance: many
d_gene: .
j_gene: TRBJ1-2
CDR3aa: CASSPWGWPDGYTF
CDR3nt: TGTGCCAGCAGTCCGTGGGGCTGGCCGGATGGCTACACCTTC

v_gene: TRBV7-9
abundance: few
d_gene: .
j_gene: TRBJ1-2
CDR3aa: CASSLGRVDYGYTF
CDR3nt: TGTGCCAGCAGCTTAGGTAGGGTAGACTATGGCTACACCTTC

v_gene: TRBV7-9
abundance: .
d_gene: .
j_gene: TRBJ2-7
CDR3aa: CASSGWAGYEQYF
CDR3nt: TGTGCCAGCAGCGGTTGGGCGGGCTACGAGCAGTACTTC

v_gene: TRBV7-2
abundance: few
d_gene: .
j_gene: TRBJ1-5
CDR3aa: CASSPLFGAVNQPQHF
CDR3nt: TGTGCCAGCAGCCCTCTGTTTGGGGCTGTTAATCAGCCCCAGCATTTT

v_gene: TRBV5-1
abundance: many
d_gene: .
j_gene: TRBJ1-1
CDR3aa: CASSFSQDLLNTEAFF
CDR3nt: TGCGCCAGCAGCTTCTCACAGGACTTGCTGAACACTGAAGCTTTCTTT

v_gene: TRBV25-1
abundance: .
d_gene: .
j_gene: TRBJ2-4
CDR3aa: CASSESGGKAKNIQYF
CDR3nt: TGTGCCAGCAGTGAATCAGGGGGGAAGGCCAAAAACATTCAGTACTTC

v_gene: TRBV27
abundance: few
d_gene: TRBD1
j_gene: TRBJ2-2
CDR3aa: CASRSTGGGWTGELFF
CDR3nt: TGTGCCAGCAGATCGACAGGGGGTGGCTGGACCGGGGAGCTGTTTTTT

v_gene: TRBV9
abundance: .
d_gene: .
j_gene: TRBJ2-3
CDR3aa: CPSSVSGGTDTQYF
CDR3nt: TGTCCCAGCAGCGTTAGCGGTGGCACAGATACGCAGTATTTT

v_gene: TRBV20-1
abundance: many
d_gene: TRBD1
j_gene: TRBJ2-2
CDR3aa: CSAYGQEDTGELFF
CDR3nt: TGCAGTGCTTACGGACAGGAGGACACCGGGGAGCTGTTTTTT

v_gene: TRBV5-1
abundance: few
d_gene: TRBD2
j_gene: TRBJ2-1
CDR3aa: CASSFTSGGAYSSYNEQFF
CDR3nt: TGCGCCAGCAGCTTTACTAGCGGGGGGGCATATAGCTCCTACAATGAGCAGTTCTTC

v_gene: TRBV28
abundance: many
d_gene: .
j_gene: TRBJ2-3
CDR3aa: CASSSTTQGPLLTDTQYF
CDR3nt: TGTGCCAGCAGCTCCACCACGCAGGGTCCCCTACTCACAGATACGCAGTATTTT